This TCR beta chain was captured by sequencing in a study of cytomegalovirus exposure and HLA in healthy donors. This clone was observed a single time. PCR used 60 Vbeta primers and 13 Jbeta primers. This table comes from immunoSEQ multiplex PCR, and its TCRdb copy is limited to in-frame clones, with some not included. This sample carries 200,000 to 250,000 clones, around four fifths of them seen once, and the ten largest clones take 3.5% to 4%. The CDR3 has 15 amino acids. Deletions cut 6 bases from V and 1 base from J, with 15 bases between. Germline CDR1 MDHEN, CDR2 SYDVKM. What was sequenced was PBMCs. This TCR derives from a male donor in good health and CMV-seronegative. This chain joins TRBV28 and TRBJ1-1; D unclear. The CDR3 DNA reads TGTGCCAGCAGCCTTTCGTCTCGGGGGAACACTGAAGCTTTCTTT. This gives the protein CASSLSSRGNTEAFF.